The clone carrying this T cell receptor (beta chain) was detected once. The sort gate was single viable CD3+CD4+CD8-CD45RO+ cells for memory CD4+ T cells. The V end lost 5 bases, the J end lost 5 bases, and 18 bases lay between the germline ends. CDR1 is LNHDA, CDR2 SQIVND, per germline (reference sequence). The CDR3 consists of 15 residues. The method was immunoSEQ multiplex PCR; TCRdb's version includes in-frame clones alone and lacks a portion of them. This sample has around 54,000 clones; around 79% occur once, and the top ten carry more than 2.5%. This specimen comes from a study of memory CD4+ T cells and cytomegalovirus serostatus.

Sample: memory CD4+ T cells from blood. V gene TRBV19 combines with J gene TRBJ2-5; a weak D match, TRBD1 (6 bases). The TCR sequence derives from an adult in good health and CMV-seropositive. The CDR3 nucleotides read TGTGCCAGTAGTGTCAAACAGGGATTGCGTGAGACCCAGTACTTC. As protein: CASSVKQGLRETQYF.